A single sample gave rise to the 14 T cell receptor beta chains below, sequenced in a study of cytomegalovirus exposure and HLA in healthy donors. PCR involved 60 Vbeta and 13 Jbeta primers. The assay was immunoSEQ multiplex PCR, and TCRdb's table has in-frame clones only and misses some. This repertoire shows some 69,000 clones, around 66% found once; its top ten account for approximately 14%. The material sequenced was PBMCs. These TCRs come from a male donor in good health and CMV-seropositive.

Relative to its sample, this clone is medium-sized. This rearrangement joins TRBV10-3 to TRBJ2-1; tentatively, D is TRBD1 (5 bases). There are 12 residues in the CDR3. Trimming removed 0 bases from V and 8 bases from J, with 5 bases in between. Germline CDR1 reads ENHRY; CDR2 reads SYGVKD. The CDR3 DNA reads as TGTGCCATCAGTGAGTCAGGGGATGAGCAGTTCTTC. Translating gives CAISESGDEQFF.

The chain carries TRBV7-9 and TRBJ2-1, with 8 bases matching TRBD2. Trimming cost V 5 bases and J 3 bases; bases outside gene matches: 12. There are 17 residues in the CDR3. Germline lookup yields CDR1 SEHNR and CDR2 FQNEAQ (reference sequence). The CDR3 loop reads CASSADPGTRHYNEQFF. Here the CDR3 DNA reads TGTGCCAGCAGCGCCGACCCCGGGACTAGGCACTACAATGAGCAGTTCTTC.

The V gene is TRBV6-1, the J gene TRBJ2-7, with 8 bases fitting TRBD1. CDR1 and CDR2 from the germline V gene are MNHNS and SASEGT. The CDR3 loop spans 14 amino acids. Losses at the gene ends were 3 bases for V and 2 bases for J; bases not matched to a gene: 3. The CDR3 protein is CASSERDRTYEQYF. CDR3 DNA: TGTGCCAGCAGTGAGCGGGACAGGACCTACGAGCAGTACTTC.

The genes are TRBV19 and TRBJ1-1; TRBD1 is a possible D gene (5 bases). The CDR3 is 13 residues long. Deletions cut 11 bases from V and 6 bases from J, with 19 bases between. Germline CDR1 LNHDA, CDR2 SQIVND (reference sequence). Here the CDR3 reads CAASLRGKSEAFF. Here the CDR3 DNA reads TGTGCCGCAAGTCTACGGGGGAAATCTGAAGCTTTCTTT.

The CDR3 sequence: CASSYPPRGSNQPQHF. CDR3 nucleotides: TGTGCCAGCAGCTATCCCCCCCGGGGGAGCAATCAGCCCCAGCATTTT. The rearrangement uses TRBV6-6 and TRBJ1-5; TRBD1 might be the D (5 bases). Germline lookup yields CDR1 MNHNY and CDR2 SVGAGI (reference sequence). There are 16 residues in the CDR3. The V gene lost 6 bases and the J gene lost 1 base, with 16 bases spanning the gap.

This clone was counted once. V and J are TRBV30 and TRBJ1-2; D may be TRBD1 (6 bases). There are 13 residues in the CDR3. The germline CDR1 and CDR2 sequences are GTSNPN and SVGIG (reference sequence). V was cut by 3 bases and J by 8 bases, with 16 bases left in between. The CDR3 loop reads CAWRPQGIDGYTF. The CDR3 DNA is TGTGCCTGGAGGCCACAGGGAATAGACGGCTACACCTTC.

The chain links TRBV5-1 to TRBJ1-2; 8 bases are a match to TRBD1. Germline-derived CDR1 and CDR2 are SGHRS and YFSETQ. The CDR3 totals 18 residues. J lost 5 bases, V lost 1 base, and 16 bases had no gene match. CDR3 residues: CASSLKGRTGPDSYGYTF. CDR3 nucleotides: TGCGCCAGCAGCTTGAAGGGGCGGACAGGGCCTGACTCTTATGGCTACACCTTC. The complete variable domain, with remaining parts taken from reference TRBV5-1 and TRBJ1-2, reads KAGVTQTPRYLIKTRGQQVTLSCSPISGHRSVSWYQQTPGQGLQFLFEYFSETQRNKGNFPGRFSGRQFSNSRSEMNVSTLELGDSALYLCASSLKGRTGPDSYGYTFGSGTRLTVV.

This chain links TRBV28 with TRBJ2-5, with D hard to call. Per germline, CDR1 MDHEN and CDR2 SYDVKM. The CDR3 runs to 14 residues. V dropped 7 bases and J dropped 5 bases, with 17 bases sitting between them. In DNA form, the CDR3 reads TGTGCCAGCAATCGGCCAGGTTCATCGGAGACCCAGTACTTC. Protein: CASNRPGSSETQYF.

The V gene is TRBV11-2, the J gene TRBJ1-2; D remains unclear. The CDR3 has 17 residues. Trimming stripped 3 bases from V and 8 bases from J, with 25 bases between. CDR1 SGHAT and CDR2 FQNNGV come from the germline V gene. CDR3 loop: CASSFTPRSGLSGGYTF. The DNA of the CDR3 is TGTGCCAGCAGCTTCACCCCCAGGTCCGGACTTTCGGGAGGCTACACCTTC.

V gene TRBV11-3 combines with J gene TRBJ2-4; 7 nucleotides line up with TRBD1. J lost 9 bases, V lost 1 base, and 3 bases had no gene match. The CDR3 covers 13 residues. Germline V gives CDR1 SGHNT, CDR2 YENEEA. The CDR3 loop is CASSLGSGGIQYF. The CDR3 DNA reads as TGTGCCAGCAGCTTAGGTTCAGGGGGCATTCAGTACTTC.

The V gene is TRBV7-9, the J gene TRBJ1-6; 8 bases are a match to TRBD1. The CDR3 runs to 15 residues. V lost 5 bases to trimming and J lost 7 bases; unmatched junction nucleotides: 7. CDR1 is SEHNR, CDR2 FQNEAQ, per germline (reference sequence). The chain's CDR3 is CASSAFGQGNSPLHF. CDR3 sequence (DNA): TGTGCCAGCAGCGCCTTCGGACAGGGAAATTCACCCCTCCACTTT.

The gene calls are TRBV5-1 and TRBJ2-7, with a weak D call TRBD2 (5 bases). CDR1 and CDR2 (germline): SGHRS, YFSETQ. With 4 bases removed from V and 7 bases from J, the gap between germline ends came to 15 bases. CDR3 length equals 13 residues. In DNA form, the CDR3 reads TGCGCCAGCAGCCCTACCGGGAAACGGGAGCAGTACTTC. Translated, it gives CASSPTGKREQYF.

The genes are TRBV6-1 and TRBJ2-5, with D tentatively TRBD1 (5 bases). Germline values: CDR1 MNHNS, CDR2 SASEGT. The V gene lost 2 bases and the J gene lost 4 bases, with 5 bases spanning the gap. This CDR3 is 12 amino acids long. CDR3 sequence reads: CASSERGETQYF. Here the CDR3 DNA reads TGTGCCAGCAGTGAAAGGGGAGAGACCCAGTACTTC.

This clone was recorded a few times. The chain is built from TRBV11-2 and TRBJ1-2; TRBD1 agrees at 12 bases. The V segment lost 1 base and the J segment 8 bases; nucleotides outside the gene matches: 11. CDR3 size: 17 residues. CDR1 is SGHAT and CDR2 is FQNNGV in the germline V gene. The CDR3 DNA follows: TGTGCCAGCAGCTTAGGTCGCTCGGGACAGGGGGCGGGAGGCTACACCTTC. Translated: CASSLGRSGQGAGGYTF.